This T cell receptor beta chain was profiled in a study of graft-versus-host responses after intestinal transplantation. Looking at the study overall: The study gave all recipients anti-thymocyte globulin induction, then tacrolimus and steroids for 2 to 3 years. General study points: Graft-versus-host to host-versus-graft clonal ratios in allografts were high in patients with graft-donor T cell macrochimerism.

Assay used: immunoSEQ multiplex PCR; TCRdb lists only in-frame clones, some missing. The sample contains 15,000 to 20,000 clones, around 35% of which appear only once. Once the reaction had ended, proliferating CFSE-low CD3+CD4+ and CD3+CD8+ responders were sorted. This CDR3 has 15 amino acids. V lost 5 bases and J 3 bases, leaving 17 bases between the germline ends. CDR1 and CDR2 from the germline V gene are MNHGY and SVAAGI. The rearrangement links TRBV6-9 to TRBJ2-7; D gene ambiguous. The sequencing here drew on alloreactive CD4+ T cells from a mixed lymphocyte reaction culture, taken before transplantation. The sample's subset: CFSE-low proliferating T cells sorted from approximately 6-day pre-transplant mixed lymphocyte reaction (GvH or HvG direction). The source of this sequence is a human patient who was an organ donor for intestinal transplantation. CDR3 coding DNA: TGTGCCAGCAGTGAAATAGCCCTTTCAGTCTACGAGCAGTACTTC. Its translation is CASSEIALSVYEQYF.